The clone carrying this T cell receptor beta chain was recorded once. This sample was taken from a study of blood T cell repertoires in COVID-19. In the study overall: The study drew acute and convalescent COVID-19 samples from the United States, Italy and Spain.

In the authors' workflow: Amplification of reference gene primers provided the estimated nucleated cell counts. Here immunoSEQ multiplex PCR was the method, and the copy in TCRdb shows in-frame clones only, minus some. From that table come the V and J calls and clone size; the DNA was used to work out D and trimming. The sample contains approximately 530,000 clones, 85% to 90% of which appear only once. The CDR3 sequence is 13 residues long. Germline V gene sequence: CDR1 LNHDA, CDR2 SQIVND (reference sequence). Trimming cost V 3 bases and J 11 bases; bases outside gene matches: 2. The chain recombines TRBV19 with TRBJ1-6; 9 nucleotides match TRBD1. Sequencing used peripheral blood. This clonotype originated in a woman between 45 and 65 years old with COVID-19, enrolled during active disease. In DNA, the CDR3 is TGTGCCAGTAGTATTGGACAGGGGACACCCCTCCACTTT. Amino acids: CASSIGQGTPLHF.